The rows below give T cell receptor beta chains drawn from one sample of a study of blood T cell repertoires in COVID-19. Sequenced by immunoSEQ multiplex PCR; TCRdb stores in-frame clones only, minus some. The repertoire holds 250,000 to 300,000 clones, with 75% to 90% as singletons. Sequenced: peripheral blood. The origin of the receptors is a woman in her thirties or forties who had recovered from COVID-19. Both conserved end residues are part of each CDR3. The order of the fields is CDR3 DNA, CDR3 protein, clone size, J gene, V gene, D gene. A D gene is named only where the DNA matches it firmly. The size of a clone is reported for some rows only, either as once, few or many, or as a class for expanded clones.

cdr3_nt: TGTGCCTGGAGTGTACAGAGGGCAGAACCTGGAAACACCATATATTTT
cdr3_aa: CAWSVQRAEPGNTIYF
clone_size: NA
j_call: TRBJ1-3
v_call: TRBV30
d_call: NA

cdr3_nt: TGTGCCAGCAGCCATACCGGGAAGGAGGATGAAAAACTGTTTTTT
cdr3_aa: CASSHTGKEDEKLFF
clone_size: NA
j_call: TRBJ1-4
v_call: TRBV5-4
d_call: NA

cdr3_nt: TGCGCCAGCAGCTTGGGGGCCGGTGTTATGAACACTGAAGCTTTCTTT
cdr3_aa: CASSLGAGVMNTEAFF
clone_size: NA
j_call: TRBJ1-1
v_call: TRBV5-1
d_call: NA

cdr3_nt: TGTGCCAGCAGCTTCTCAGGGTACCAAGAGACCCAGTACTTC
cdr3_aa: CASSFSGYQETQYF
clone_size: NA
j_call: TRBJ2-5
v_call: TRBV5-4
d_call: NA

cdr3_nt: TGTGCCAGCACTGACAGGGGTATCGGAAACACCATATATTTT
cdr3_aa: CASTDRGIGNTIYF
clone_size: once
j_call: TRBJ1-3
v_call: TRBV2
d_call: TRBD1

cdr3_nt: TGTGCCAGCAGTCCCACGGTTGTTAGCAATCAGCCCCAGCATTTT
cdr3_aa: CASSPTVVSNQPQHF
clone_size: NA
j_call: TRBJ1-5
v_call: TRBV2
d_call: NA

cdr3_nt: TGTGCCAGCAGCTTAAACGCGGGGGGGTACAATGAGCAGTTCTTC
cdr3_aa: CASSLNAGGYNEQFF
clone_size: NA
j_call: TRBJ2-1
v_call: TRBV7-7
d_call: TRBD2

cdr3_nt: TGTGCTAGTGGTTTCCTCGACAGGGCCTACGAGCAGTACTTC
cdr3_aa: CASGFLDRAYEQYF
clone_size: NA
j_call: TRBJ2-7
v_call: TRBV12-5
d_call: TRBD1

cdr3_nt: TGTGCCAGCAGCCAATCCGCCAGGGGGAGCAATCAGCCCCAGCATTTT
cdr3_aa: CASSQSARGSNQPQHF
clone_size: once
j_call: TRBJ1-5
v_call: TRBV3-1/TRBV3-2
d_call: TRBD1

cdr3_nt: TGTGCCAGTAGTATAGATCGGGACAGCTTGTCTCTCTTC
cdr3_aa: CASSIDRDSLSLF
clone_size: NA
j_call: TRBJ2-1
v_call: TRBV19
d_call: TRBD1

cdr3_nt: TGTGCCATCAGGCGCACAGGGGAAGCAGCTTTCTTT
cdr3_aa: CAIRRTGEAAFF
clone_size: NA
j_call: TRBJ1-1
v_call: TRBV10-3
d_call: TRBD1

cdr3_nt: TGTGCCAGCAGTACGGGGACTAACTATGGCTACACCTTC
cdr3_aa: CASSTGTNYGYTF
clone_size: NA
j_call: TRBJ1-2
v_call: TRBV27
d_call: NA

cdr3_nt: TGTGCCAGCAGCGTAACGGGAAACAGCGGCGCGGCTGGAAACACCATATATTTT
cdr3_aa: CASSVTGNSGAAGNTIYF
clone_size: NA
j_call: TRBJ1-3
v_call: TRBV9
d_call: NA

cdr3_nt: TGTGCCAGCCATCGGGGCACAGATACGCAGTATTTT
cdr3_aa: CASHRGTDTQYF
clone_size: NA
j_call: TRBJ2-3
v_call: TRBV12-3/TRBV12-4
d_call: NA

cdr3_nt: TGTGCCACCAGCAGAGTCCCATGGGGTTTCGGCGGGAATGAGCAGTTCTTC
cdr3_aa: CATSRVPWGFGGNEQFF
clone_size: NA
j_call: TRBJ2-1
v_call: TRBV15
d_call: NA

cdr3_nt: TGCGCCACCTCCTCGGCGGGGATCCTTAATCAGCCCCAGCATTTT
cdr3_aa: CATSSAGILNQPQHF
clone_size: NA
j_call: TRBJ1-5
v_call: TRBV10-2
d_call: NA

cdr3_nt: TGCGCCAGCAGCCAACTAACTAGCACAGATACGCAGTATTTT
cdr3_aa: CASSQLTSTDTQYF
clone_size: NA
j_call: TRBJ2-3
v_call: TRBV4-1
d_call: NA

cdr3_nt: TGTGCCAGCAGCTTACCCCGGGGAGAAAAACTGTTTTTT
cdr3_aa: CASSLPRGEKLFF
clone_size: NA
j_call: TRBJ1-4
v_call: TRBV11-3
d_call: NA

cdr3_nt: TGTGCCAGCAGTGATAGGACAGGCCCCTTGGAGCAGTACTTC
cdr3_aa: CASSDRTGPLEQYF
clone_size: once
j_call: TRBJ2-7
v_call: TRBV2
d_call: TRBD1

cdr3_nt: TGTGCCAGCTCACCACCACTAGCGGGAGGGGGTAGCTCCTACAATGAGCAGTTCTTC
cdr3_aa: CASSPPLAGGGSSYNEQFF
clone_size: NA
j_call: TRBJ2-1
v_call: TRBV18
d_call: TRBD2

cdr3_nt: TGTGCCAGCAGTGAACTTTACGAGCAGTACTTC
cdr3_aa: CASSELYEQYF
clone_size: NA
j_call: TRBJ2-7
v_call: TRBV6-1
d_call: NA

cdr3_nt: TGCGCCAGCAGCCCCACCGGGTTTTACAATGAGCAGTTCTTC
cdr3_aa: CASSPTGFYNEQFF
clone_size: NA
j_call: TRBJ2-1
v_call: TRBV4-1
d_call: NA

cdr3_nt: TGTGCCTGGAGTCGACAGGGCTACTATGGCTACACCTTC
cdr3_aa: CAWSRQGYYGYTF
clone_size: NA
j_call: TRBJ1-2
v_call: TRBV30
d_call: TRBD1

cdr3_nt: TGTGCCTGCCGCGAACGAGGGGGCCTCCTCTACGAGCAGTACTTC
cdr3_aa: CACRERGGLLYEQYF
clone_size: NA
j_call: TRBJ2-7
v_call: TRBV30
d_call: TRBD1

cdr3_nt: TGTGCCAGCAGCGGACCAGGGTCGGGTGAAGCTTTCTTT
cdr3_aa: CASSGPGSGEAFF
clone_size: NA
j_call: TRBJ1-1
v_call: TRBV6-5
d_call: NA

cdr3_nt: TGTGCCACCGCACAACAGGGACAGGGCATAGATACGCAGTATTTT
cdr3_aa: CATAQQGQGIDTQYF
clone_size: NA
j_call: TRBJ2-3
v_call: TRBV10-3
d_call: TRBD1

cdr3_nt: TGCGCCAGCAGCTTGGGACAGGGAGATGAAAAACTGTTTTTT
cdr3_aa: CASSLGQGDEKLFF
clone_size: few
j_call: TRBJ1-4
v_call: TRBV5-1
d_call: TRBD1

cdr3_nt: TGTGCCAGCAGTCTCCAGGGGGCCAGTGAAGCTTTCTTT
cdr3_aa: CASSLQGASEAFF
clone_size: NA
j_call: TRBJ1-1
v_call: TRBV6-5
d_call: TRBD1

cdr3_nt: TGCAGCGAGTTCAGGGGCAATGAGCAGTTCTTC
cdr3_aa: CSEFRGNEQFF
clone_size: NA
j_call: TRBJ2-1
v_call: TRBV29-1
d_call: NA

cdr3_nt: TGTGCCAGCAGCTTGTCACCAGAGCGGACTGGAAACACCATATATTTT
cdr3_aa: CASSLSPERTGNTIYF
clone_size: NA
j_call: TRBJ1-3
v_call: TRBV5-6
d_call: NA

cdr3_nt: TGTGCCAGCAGGCCATACCCCGGACTTCTCACAGATACGCAGTATTTT
cdr3_aa: CASRPYPGLLTDTQYF
clone_size: NA
j_call: TRBJ2-3
v_call: TRBV6-6
d_call: NA